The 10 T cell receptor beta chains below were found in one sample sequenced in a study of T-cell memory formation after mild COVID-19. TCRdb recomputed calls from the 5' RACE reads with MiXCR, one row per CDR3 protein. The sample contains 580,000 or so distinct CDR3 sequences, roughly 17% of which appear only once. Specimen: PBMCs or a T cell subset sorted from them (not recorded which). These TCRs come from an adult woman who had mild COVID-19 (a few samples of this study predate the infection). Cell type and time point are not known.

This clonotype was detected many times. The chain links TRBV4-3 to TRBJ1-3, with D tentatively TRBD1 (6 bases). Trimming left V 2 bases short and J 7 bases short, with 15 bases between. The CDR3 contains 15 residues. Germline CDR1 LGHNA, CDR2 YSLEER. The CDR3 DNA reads TGCGCCAGCAGCCAATTTCAGGGGACGCTCAACACCATATATTTT. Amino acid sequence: CASSQFQGTLNTIYF.

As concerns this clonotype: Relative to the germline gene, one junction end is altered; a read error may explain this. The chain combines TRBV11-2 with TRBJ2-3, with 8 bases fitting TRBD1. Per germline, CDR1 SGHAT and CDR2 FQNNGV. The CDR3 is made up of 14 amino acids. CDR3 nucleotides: TGTGCCAGCAGCTTAGCCCCAGTCGGGACAGGAGAAAAGTTT. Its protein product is CASSLAPVGTGEKF.

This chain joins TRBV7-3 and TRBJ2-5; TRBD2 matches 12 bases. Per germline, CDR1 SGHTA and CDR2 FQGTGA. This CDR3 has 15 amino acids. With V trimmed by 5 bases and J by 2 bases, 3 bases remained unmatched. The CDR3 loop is CASSALAGGQETQYF. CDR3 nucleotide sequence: TGTGCCAGCAGCGCACTAGCGGGGGGTCAAGAGACCCAGTACTTC.

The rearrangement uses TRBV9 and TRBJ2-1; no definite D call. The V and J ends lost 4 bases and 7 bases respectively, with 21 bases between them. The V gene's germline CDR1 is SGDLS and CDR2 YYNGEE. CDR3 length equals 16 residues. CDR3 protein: CASSNPSTRSKNEQFF. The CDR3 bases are TGTGCCAGCAGCAATCCATCCACCAGGTCTAAGAATGAGCAGTTCTTC.

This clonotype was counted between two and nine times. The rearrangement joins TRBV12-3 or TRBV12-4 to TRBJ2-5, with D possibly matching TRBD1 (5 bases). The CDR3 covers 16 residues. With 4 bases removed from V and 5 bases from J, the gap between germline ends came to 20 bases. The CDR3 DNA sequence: TGTGCCAGCAGTTCAGGAATCGGGCCAGGGTCGGAGACCCAGTACTTC. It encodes CASSSGIGPGSETQYF.

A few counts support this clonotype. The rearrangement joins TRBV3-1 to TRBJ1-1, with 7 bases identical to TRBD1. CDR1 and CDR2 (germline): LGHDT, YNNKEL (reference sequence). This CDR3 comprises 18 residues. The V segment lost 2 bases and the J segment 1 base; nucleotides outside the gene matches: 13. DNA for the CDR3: TGTGCCAGCAGCCAACGACAGGGCTACCTTGATCGGAACACTGAAGCTTTCTTT. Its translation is CASSQRQGYLDRNTEAFF.

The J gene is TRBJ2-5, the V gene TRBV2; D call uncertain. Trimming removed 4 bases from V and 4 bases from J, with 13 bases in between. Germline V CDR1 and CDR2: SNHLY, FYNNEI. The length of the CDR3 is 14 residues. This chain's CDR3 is CASSVTPVGETQYF. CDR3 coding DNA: TGTGCCAGCAGTGTGACCCCGGTGGGAGAGACCCAGTACTTC.

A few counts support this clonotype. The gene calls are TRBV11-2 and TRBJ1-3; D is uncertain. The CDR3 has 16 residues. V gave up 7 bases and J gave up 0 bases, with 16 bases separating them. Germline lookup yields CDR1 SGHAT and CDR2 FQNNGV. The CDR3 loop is CASTLSSILSGNTIYF. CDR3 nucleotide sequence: TGTGCCAGCACCTTGAGCTCGATCCTCTCTGGAAACACCATATATTTT.

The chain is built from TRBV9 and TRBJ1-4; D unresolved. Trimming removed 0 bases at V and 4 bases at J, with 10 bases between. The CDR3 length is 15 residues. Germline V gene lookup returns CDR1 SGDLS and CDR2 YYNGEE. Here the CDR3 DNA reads TGTGCCAGCAGCGTAGGGAGCCTAAGTAATGAAAAACTGTTTTTT. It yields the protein CASSVGSLSNEKLFF.

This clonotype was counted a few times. The CDR3 sequence: CASSLSPGTGANVLTF. The DNA of the CDR3 is TGCGCCAGCAGCTTGTCACCGGGGACTGGGGCCAACGTCCTGACTTTC. The chain is built from TRBV5-1 and TRBJ2-6; TRBD2 might be the D (5 bases). Germline values: CDR1 SGHRS, CDR2 YFSETQ. Trimming cost V 1 base and J 2 bases, with 10 bases left between them. CDR3 length: 16 residues.